These 21 T cell receptor beta chains were all obtained from the same sample, sequenced in a study of Graves' ophthalmopathy and Graves' hyperthyroidism. Amplification of the TCR beta CDR3 regions used RNA transcripts (as template). HTBI-primed first-round RT-PCR preceded second-round multiplex PCR. One entry per CDR3 protein, called by TCRdb with MiXCR from the multiplex PCR reads. The data show some 400,000 distinct CDR3 sequences, roughly 18% seen once. The sample taken for sequencing was peripheral blood. All receptors come from a woman aged 18-29 years with Graves' ophthalmopathy.

This clonotype was seen ten or more times. The chain joins TRBV5-1 to TRBJ2-7; TRBD1 is a possible D gene (5 bases). CDR3 size: 16 residues. V was clipped by 2 bases and J by 3 bases, with 18 bases between them. Germline values: CDR1 SGHRS, CDR2 YFSETQ. The CDR3 reads CASSLGHADTLYEQYF. In nucleotides, the CDR3 is TGCGCCAGCAGCTTAGGACATGCCGACACTCTCTACGAGCAGTACTTC.

This clonotype appeared many times. CDR3 DNA sequence: TGCAGTGCTAGGACAGGGGGCGCAGGCAATCAGCCCCAGCATTTT. Protein: CSARTGGAGNQPQHF. The V call is TRBV20-1, the J call TRBJ1-5, with 10 bases lining up with TRBD1. Per the germline V gene, CDR1 is DFQATT and CDR2 is SNEGSKA (reference sequence). The J segment lost 2 bases and the V segment lost 3 bases, leaving 4 bases of the junction unmatched. The CDR3 has 15 amino acids.

Many counts were recorded for this clonotype. The genes are TRBV5-1 and TRBJ2-7; 7 bases line up with TRBD1. Germline assignment: CDR1 SGHRS and CDR2 YFSETQ. V dropped 3 bases and J dropped 5; count of bases not matched to a gene: 8. This CDR3 is built from 14 residues. CDR3 DNA: TGCGCCAGCAGCTACGGGGACAGCGGCCACGAGCAGTACTTC. Translating it yields CASSYGDSGHEQYF. Variable domain in full (rest from reference TRBV5-1 and TRBJ2-7): KAGVTQTPRYLIKTRGQQVTLSCSPISGHRSVSWYQQTPGQGLQFLFEYFSETQRNKGNFPGRFSGRQFSNSRSEMNVSTLELGDSALYLCASSYGDSGHEQYFGPGTRLTVT.

This clonotype occurred many times. The CDR3 protein is CASSVQGQGGELFF. The CDR3 DNA sequence: TGCGCCAGCAGCGTTCAGGGGCAGGGCGGGGAGCTGTTTTTT. The chain links TRBV5-1 to TRBJ2-2; a possible D gene is TRBD1 (6 bases). CDR3 length: 14 amino acids. Germline V gene data show CDR1 as SGHRS and CDR2 as YFSETQ. With 4 bases removed from V and 7 bases from J, the gap between germline ends came to 14 bases. Drawing the rest from reference TRBV5-1 and TRBJ2-2, the complete variable domain is KAGVTQTPRYLIKTRGQQVTLSCSPISGHRSVSWYQQTPGQGLQFLFEYFSETQRNKGNFPGRFSGRQFSNSRSEMNVSTLELGDSALYLCASSVQGQGGELFFGEGSRLTVL.

This clonotype has ten or more counts. The V call is TRBV6-1, the J call TRBJ2-5; unclear D gene. The CDR3 sequence is 17 residues long. Germline V gene lookup returns CDR1 MNHNS and CDR2 SASEGT. Trimming removed 1 base at V and 0 bases at J, with 15 bases between. The CDR3 spells CASSEGLPGRDQETQYF. CDR3 sequence (DNA): TGTGCCAGCAGTGAAGGTCTGCCAGGCAGAGACCAAGAGACCCAGTACTTC.

This clonotype was seen many times. The rearrangement joins TRBV12-3 or TRBV12-4 to TRBJ2-7; D ambiguous. The CDR3 covers 14 residues. V lost 2 bases and J 4 bases, leaving 12 bases between the germline ends. CDR3 bases: TGTGCCAGCAGTTTAAGGTCCCCGAATTACGAGCAGTACTTC. Amino acid sequence: CASSLRSPNYEQYF.

This clonotype was recorded at least ten times. The chain carries TRBV2 and TRBJ2-7; the D call may be TRBD1 or TRBD2 (5 bases each). Germline V CDR1 and CDR2: SNHLY, FYNNEI. This CDR3 comprises 15 residues. The germline V and J ends were trimmed by 5 bases and 7 bases, with 21 bases remaining between them. The CDR3 loop is CASSFPTWDGQEQYF. In nucleotides, the CDR3 is TGTGCCAGCAGTTTTCCTACATGGGACGGTCAAGAGCAGTACTTC. The variable domain in full, completed from reference TRBV2 and TRBJ2-7, reads EPEVTQTPSHQVTQMGQEVILRCVPISNHLYFYWYRQILGQKVEFLVSFYNNEISEKSEIFDDQFSVERPDGSNFTLKIRSTKLEDSAMYFCASSFPTWDGQEQYFGPGTRLTVT.

This clonotype was picked up many times. DNA of the CDR3: TGTGCCAGCACCCCGCGGTGGTCTGGCAATGGCTACACCTTC. Protein sequence: CASTPRWSGNGYTF. V is TRBV6-2 or TRBV6-3 and J is TRBJ1-2; D is undetermined. Germline V gene sequence: CDR1 MNHEY, CDR2 SVGEGT. V was shortened by 7 bases and J by 6 bases, with 18 bases between the two germline ends. The CDR3 runs 14 residues.

This clonotype came up many times. The chain recombines TRBV10-1 with TRBJ1-1, with D possibly TRBD1 on 5 matching bases. The germline V gene has CDR1 WNHNN and CDR2 SYGVQD (reference sequence). This CDR3 contains 14 residues. V was trimmed by 4 bases and J by 5 bases, leaving 14 bases between them. The CDR3 nucleotides are TGCGCCAGCAGTGCTATGGGCCAGGGAACTGAAGCTTTCTTT. Encoded protein: CASSAMGQGTEAFF.

The chain joins TRBV12-3 or TRBV12-4 to TRBJ2-5; 9 nucleotides agree with TRBD2. The CDR3 runs 13 residues. J was trimmed by 5 bases and V by 7 bases; bases with no gene match: 5. CDR3 protein: CASTPREGETQYF. In nucleotides, the CDR3 is TGTGCCAGCACCCCGCGGGAGGGGGAGACCCAGTACTTC.

This clonotype occurred many times. The V call is TRBV7-9, the J call TRBJ2-5; possibly TRBD1 or TRBD2 for D (6 bases each). The CDR3 covers 15 residues. V was clipped by 1 base and J by 5 bases, with 14 bases between them. The germline gives CDR1 SEHNR, CDR2 FQNEAQ (reference sequence). For the CDR3, the DNA is TGTGCCAGCAGCTTAGTGTCGGGGGCGGGGGAGACCCAGTACTTC. It is translated as CASSLVSGAGETQYF. Together with reference TRBV7-9 and TRBJ2-5, the CDR3 gives the full variable domain: DTGVSQNPRHKITKRGQNVTFRCDPISEHNRLYWYRQTLGQGPEFLTYFQNEAQLEKSRLLSDRFSAERPKGSFSTLEIQRTEQGDSAMYLCASSLVSGAGETQYFGPGTRLLVL.

This clonotype was seen at least ten times. V usage is TRBV7-2 and J usage is TRBJ2-7; TRBD2 agrees at 8 bases. V was clipped by 6 bases and J by 3 bases; unmatched bases: 7. The germline CDR1 and CDR2 sequences are SGHTA and FQGNSA. This CDR3 region has 14 residues. CDR3 sequence: CASSPGGSLYEQYF. As DNA, the CDR3 is TGTGCCAGCAGTCCGGGGGGGTCCCTCTACGAGCAGTACTTC.

The chain uses TRBV19 and TRBJ2-7; 11 bases agree with TRBD2. Germline V gene sequence: CDR1 LNHDA, CDR2 SQIVND (reference sequence). With V trimmed by 4 bases and J by 6 bases, 20 bases remained unmatched. The CDR3 runs 19 residues. The CDR3 DNA follows: TGTGCCAGTAGTACCCTCACTGGACTAGCGGGCTTCACAGCTGGCGAGCAGTACTTC. This gives the protein CASSTLTGLAGFTAGEQYF.

This clonotype was counted ten times or more. The gene calls are TRBV30 and TRBJ1-6; D call uncertain. The CDR3 is made up of 16 amino acids. The V gene lost 2 bases and the J gene lost 10 bases, with 21 bases spanning the gap. From germline, CDR1 is GTSNPN and CDR2 SVGIG (reference sequence). The CDR3 loop is CAWSPLLGRLRSPLHF. The CDR3 bases are TGTGCCTGGAGTCCCCTCCTGGGCCGGTTACGGTCACCCCTCCACTTT.

This clonotype was recorded at least ten times. The V gene is TRBV28, the J gene TRBJ2-2, with 7 nucleotides matching TRBD1. This CDR3 has 16 residues. V shed 5 bases, J shed 1 base, and the junction held 7 bases outside the gene matches. Looked up from germline, CDR1 is MDHEN and CDR2 is SYDVKM. CDR3 in amino acids: CASSLRQGRNTGELFF. The CDR3 DNA is TGTGCCAGCAGTCTCCGACAGGGTCGGAACACCGGGGAGCTGTTTTTT. The full variable domain, with the rest looked up from reference TRBV28 and TRBJ2-2, is DVKVTQSSRYLVKRTGEKVFLECVQDMDHENMFWYRQDPGLGLRLIYFSYDVKMKEKGDIPEGYSVSREKKERFSLILESASTNQTSMYLCASSLRQGRNTGELFFGEGSRLTVL.

The CDR3 reads CASSRTGIYGYTF. DNA for the CDR3: TGTGCCAGTAGTCGGACAGGGATCTATGGCTACACCTTC. The chain has TRBV19 and TRBJ1-2; 8 bases are shared with TRBD1. This CDR3 spans 13 amino acids. CDR1 is LNHDA and CDR2 is SQIVND in the germline V gene (reference sequence). The ends lost 5 bases at V and 4 bases at J; junction bases unmatched: 3.

The rearrangement uses TRBV12-3 or TRBV12-4 and TRBJ1-3, with TRBD1 matching 10 bases. V trimming: 7 bases; J trimming: 4 bases; junction bases outside the gene matches: 4. This CDR3 spans 14 amino acids. This chain's CDR3 is CASKPDRGGNTIYF. The CDR3 region has the DNA TGTGCCAGCAAGCCGGACAGGGGGGGAAACACCATATATTTT.

This clonotype was seen ten or more times. This chain connects TRBV6-5 to TRBJ1-1, with D maybe TRBD1 (5 bases). CDR3 length: 13 residues. Germline V gene sequence: CDR1 MNHEY, CDR2 SVGAGI. Trimming cost V 6 bases and J 4 bases, with 12 bases left between them. CDR3 nucleotide sequence: TGTGCCAGCAGGTCCTACAGGAGCACTGAAGCTTTCTTT. It specifies CASRSYRSTEAFF.

At least ten counts were recorded for this clonotype. J is TRBJ2-5 and V is TRBV29-1; D unresolved. The V gene's germline CDR1 is SQVTM and CDR2 ANQGSEA. The V gene lost 4 bases and the J gene lost 5 bases, with 11 bases spanning the gap. The CDR3 loop spans 12 amino acids. CDR3 sequence (DNA): TGCAGCGTTGGAAGCTATGGGGAGACCCAGTACTTC. Amino acids: CSVGSYGETQYF. Variable domain in full (rest from reference TRBV29-1 and TRBJ2-5): SAVISQKPSRDICQRGTSLTIQCQVDSQVTMMFWYRQQPGQSLTLIATANQGSEATYESGFVIDKFPISRPNLTFSTLTVSNMSPEDSSIYLCSVGSYGETQYFGPGTRLLVL.

This clonotype was observed at least ten times. This chain connects TRBV20-1 to TRBJ2-5; D not resolved. Trimming removed 5 bases at V and 4 bases at J, with 11 bases between. The germline gives CDR1 DFQATT, CDR2 SNEGSKA (reference sequence). The length of the CDR3 is 12 residues. CDR3 sequence reads: CSARPQAETQYF. DNA for the CDR3: TGCAGTGCTCGCCCCCAGGCAGAGACCCAGTACTTC.

This clonotype showed up just a few times. The chain links TRBV5-1 to TRBJ1-2, with TRBD1 matching over 7 bases. The CDR3 has 17 residues. Per the germline V gene, CDR1 is SGHRS and CDR2 is YFSETQ. Losses at the gene ends were 0 bases for V and 3 bases for J; bases not matched to a gene: 11. Here the CDR3 reads CASSLAGDSRVHYGYTF. DNA for the CDR3: TGCGCCAGCAGCTTGGCCGGGGACAGTAGGGTACACTATGGCTACACCTTC. The whole variable domain, filled in from reference TRBV5-1 and TRBJ1-2, reads KAGVTQTPRYLIKTRGQQVTLSCSPISGHRSVSWYQQTPGQGLQFLFEYFSETQRNKGNFPGRFSGRQFSNSRSEMNVSTLELGDSALYLCASSLAGDSRVHYGYTFGSGTRLTVV.